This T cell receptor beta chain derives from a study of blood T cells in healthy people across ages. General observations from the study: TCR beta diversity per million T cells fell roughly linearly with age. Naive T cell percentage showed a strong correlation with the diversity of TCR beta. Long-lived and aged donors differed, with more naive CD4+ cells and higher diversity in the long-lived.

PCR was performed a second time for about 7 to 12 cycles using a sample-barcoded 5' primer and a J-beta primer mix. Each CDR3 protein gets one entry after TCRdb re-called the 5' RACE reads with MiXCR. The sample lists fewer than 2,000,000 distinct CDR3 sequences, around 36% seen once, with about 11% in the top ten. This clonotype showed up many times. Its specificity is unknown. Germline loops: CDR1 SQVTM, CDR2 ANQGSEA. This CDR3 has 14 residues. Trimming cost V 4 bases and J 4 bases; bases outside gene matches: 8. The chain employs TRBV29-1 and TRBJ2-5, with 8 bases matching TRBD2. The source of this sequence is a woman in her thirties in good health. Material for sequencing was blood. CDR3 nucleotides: TGCAGCGTTGCCCTCGGTAGCGGGACAGAGACCCAGTACTTC. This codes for CSVALGSGTETQYF. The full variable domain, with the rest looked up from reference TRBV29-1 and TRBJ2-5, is SAVISQKPSRDICQRGTSLTIQCQVDSQVTMMFWYRQQPGQSLTLIATANQGSEATYESGFVIDKFPISRPNLTFSTLTVSNMSPEDSSIYLCSVALGSGTETQYFGPGTRLLVL.